This T cell receptor (beta chain) comes out of a study of breast tumors, draining lymph nodes, adjacent tissues. The lymph nodes were axillary draining lymph nodes from breast cancer patients. The study, taken as a whole, reports: Luminal-like breast cancer showed significantly greater tumor-nontumor repertoire similarity than basal-like breast cancer did.

This clonotype has ten or more counts. Its specificity is not known. TCRdb itself ran the multiplex PCR reads through MiXCR, one entry per CDR3 protein. The repertoire holds more than 100,000 distinct CDR3 sequences, with 20% to 25% as singletons. The germline CDR1 and CDR2 sequences are GTSNPN and SVGIG (reference sequence). Trimming stripped 1 base from V and 3 bases from J, with 16 bases between. This CDR3 has 15 amino acids. The source material was axillary lymph node tissue. The V gene is TRBV30, the J gene TRBJ2-7; perhaps D is TRBD1 or TRBD2 (6 bases each). This receptor was identified in a female donor with breast cancer. Some clones in this sample may be carry-over from other donors' samples. DNA for the CDR3: TGTGCCTGGAGTGGCGGGGCAGGGGCGAGCTACGAGCAGTACTTC. It translates to CAWSGGAGASYEQYF.